This T cell receptor (beta chain) emerged from a study of technical replicates of blood from a few donors. Using immunoSEQ multiplex PCR, the repertoire was profiled, and TCRdb retains in-frame clones only, with some absent. This repertoire shows roughly 72,000 clones, roughly 96% found once; its top ten account for roughly 0.35%. The V end was cut by 5 bases, the J end by 3 bases, with 14 bases between. The length of the CDR3 is 14 residues. Germline V gives CDR1 MDHEN, CDR2 SYDVKM. The chain carries TRBV28 and TRBJ2-7; possible D gene TRBD1, 6 bases. The specimen sequenced was T cells isolated from PBMCs. The TCR sequence derives from a human donor in good health. The CDR3 region is CASSPLTGLYEQYF. CDR3 nucleotide sequence: TGTGCCAGCAGTCCATTGACAGGACTCTACGAGCAGTACTTC.